The clone carrying this T cell receptor beta chain counts as large (0.1 to 1%). The sample belongs to a study of sequential checkpoint blockade in melanoma. Looked up from germline, CDR1 is SGHRS and CDR2 is YFSETQ. V was clipped by 1 base and J by 1 base; unmatched bases: 0. The CDR3 spans 14 residues. The assay was immunoSEQ multiplex PCR, and TCRdb's table has in-frame clones only and misses some. The sample records about 4,000 clones, 23% being singletons. Described treatment: randomized to nivolumab then ipilimumab (arm A) or the reverse (arm B). The chain joins TRBV5-1 to TRBJ2-3; 7 bases agree with TRBD2. Sequencing was performed on tumor tissue (inferred from file names), taken from a patient given nivolumab and ipilimumab in sequence. The source is a human donor with melanoma. The CDR3 reads CASSLTSGTDTQYF. The CDR3 DNA follows: TGCGCCAGCAGCTTGACTAGCGGCACAGATACGCAGTATTTT.